The entry that follows covers one TCR gamma chain sequence. What it binds is not known. Sequences come from RNA converted to cDNA by reverse transcription. Pooled V-gene forward primers with one constant-region reverse primer generated the CDR3 amplicons by multiplex PCR. TCRdb redid clone calling on the multiplex PCR reads using CATT. The repertoire holds tens of thousands of gamma-chain clones, 20% to 25% seen once, with about 1.9% in the top ten. Alphabeta T cells were depleted, then CD3+ Vdelta1+ Vdelta2- thymocytes were FACS-sorted. The data belong to a study of Vδ1+ human thymocytes. Regarding the study as a whole: Donors shared many TRG clonotypes but few TRD clonotypes. Despite high sort purity, about 20% of thymic T cell receptor delta sequences were Vdelta2. In the thymus, TRG and TRD repertoires looked highly polyclonal with Gaussian CDR3 lengths. Unexpected Vdelta2 sequences could cause misinterpretation of bulk repertoire data.

V lost 1 base, J lost 0 bases, and 9 bases stayed unmatched. This CDR3 spans 16 amino acids. Germline-derived CDR1 and CDR2 are EGSNGY and YDSYNSKV. Sequenced: Vdelta1+ gamma-delta thymocytes from the thymus. Subset given: FACS-sorted CD3+ TCRalphabeta- TCRVdelta1+ TCRVdelta2- thymocytes. The origin of this receptor is a boy younger than two who had congenital heart surgery. The chain is built from TRGV2 and TRGJ1 or TRGJ2. CDR3 sequence: CATWDGNFTNYYKKLF. The CDR3, as DNA: TGTGCCACCTGGGACGGAAACTTCACGAATTATTATAAGAAACTCTTT.